The clone carrying this T cell receptor (beta chain) showed up many times. What it recognizes is unknown. The data belong to a study of blood T cells in healthy people across ages. V dropped 2 bases and J dropped 5 bases, with 10 bases sitting between them. Germline values: CDR1 SEHNR, CDR2 FQNEAQ (reference sequence). CDR3 size: 14 residues. Broader study findings: Among long-lived donors, naive CD4+ cells were more numerous and diversity higher than in aged donors. Across the age range, TCR beta diversity per million T cells fell in a roughly linear way.

A second PCR of about 6 to 11 cycles used a sample-barcoded 5' primer and a J-beta primer mix. Per sample, CDR3-containing paired-end reads numbered at least 2.5 million. In TCRdb, the 5' RACE reads were re-called with MiXCR into one record per CDR3 protein. Of 1.5 million to 2 million distinct CDR3 sequences listed, 28% are singletons. V and J are TRBV7-9 and TRBJ1-5; tentatively, D is TRBD1 (6 bases). The source of this sequence is a woman aged 25 to 39 in good health. What was sequenced was blood. The CDR3 DNA is TGTGCCAGCAGCTTATCGGACAGCTATCAGCCCCAGCATTTT. Residues: CASSLSDSYQPQHF. Drawing the rest from reference TRBV7-9 and TRBJ1-5, the complete variable domain is DTGVSQNPRHKITKRGQNVTFRCDPISEHNRLYWYRQTLGQGPEFLTYFQNEAQLEKSRLLSDRFSAERPKGSFSTLEIQRTEQGDSAMYLCASSLSDSYQPQHFGDGTRLSIL.